Shown below are 21 T cell receptor beta chains from a single sample sequenced in a study of blood T cell repertoires in COVID-19 (dated by TCRdb to the early 2020s). The receptor library was made with the immunoSEQ multiplex PCR assay. TCRdb carries this immuneACCESS record with in-frame sequences only. Its versions omit some clonotypes, under half of them owing to an unresolved V gene in the studies checked, with the rest unexplained. The sample profile shows about 150,000 clones; around 80% of them were found once. The ten biggest clones cover about 8.9% of the sample. The sample consisted of peripheral blood. The source is a woman aged 45-59 years with acute or convalescent COVID-19.

CDR3 sequence (DNA): TGTGCCAGCAGCCAAGATGGGGGCCCAGGGGACTATGGCTACACCTTC. Protein product: CASSQDGGPGDYGYTF. The rearrangement links TRBV4-2 to TRBJ1-2, with D possibly being TRBD1 (6 bases). Per germline, CDR1 LGHNA and CDR2 YNFKEQ. V shed 0 bases and J shed 3 bases, with 14 bases lying between them. The CDR3 runs to 16 residues.

The rearrangement links TRBV5-1 to TRBJ1-4; possibly TRBD1 for D (5 bases). With 0 bases removed from V and 7 bases from J, the gap between germline ends came to 13 bases. Germline V gene data show CDR1 as SGHRS and CDR2 as YFSETQ. The CDR3 has 15 amino acids. CDR3 region: CASSLGGAPGEKLFF. The CDR3 nucleotides are TGCGCCAGCAGCTTGGGTGGGGCGCCGGGTGAAAAACTGTTTTTT.

This clone has a single count. The genes are TRBV5-1 and TRBJ2-7; 7 bases map to TRBD2. This CDR3 comprises 14 residues. Trimming removed 2 bases from V and 3 bases from J; junction bases left unmatched: 5. Looked up from germline, CDR1 is SGHRS and CDR2 is YFSETQ. DNA of the CDR3: TGCGCCAGCAGCTTTGGCAGGGAGGGCTACGAGCAGTACTTC. It translates to CASSFGREGYEQYF. Full variable domain (missing parts from reference TRBV5-1 and TRBJ2-7): KAGVTQTPRYLIKTRGQQVTLSCSPISGHRSVSWYQQTPGQGLQFLFEYFSETQRNKGNFPGRFSGRQFSNSRSEMNVSTLELGDSALYLCASSFGREGYEQYFGPGTRLTVT.

J is TRBJ2-7 and V is TRBV6-5; 8 bases line up with TRBD1. CDR1 MNHEY and CDR2 SVGAGI come from the germline V gene. With V trimmed by 8 bases and J by 3 bases, 9 bases remained unmatched. The CDR3 has 14 amino acids. The CDR3 DNA follows: TGTGCCAGCCGCCGGACAGGGAAAGACTACGAGCAGTACTTC. This encodes CASRRTGKDYEQYF.

J is TRBJ1-6 and V is TRBV18; D call uncertain. The CDR3 is 14 residues long. The germline V gene encodes CDR1 KGHSH and CDR2 LQKENI. Trimming left V 3 bases short and J 5 bases short, with 8 bases between. CDR3 in amino acids: CASSPVRDNSPLHF. CDR3 sequence (DNA): TGTGCCAGCTCACCGGTGCGCGATAATTCACCCCTCCACTTT.

The CDR3 bases are TGTGCCAGCATCCCCCTGGAGGTCGGAGCTTTCTTT. Residues: CASIPLEVGAFF. This chain joins TRBV27 and TRBJ1-1; D is unresolved. This CDR3 has 12 amino acids. V shed 7 bases and J shed 10 bases, with 16 bases lying between them. Per germline, CDR1 MNHEY and CDR2 SMNVEV (reference sequence).

The chain combines TRBV7-2 with TRBJ2-7, with 9 bases matching TRBD1. The CDR3 is made up of 14 amino acids. CDR1 is SGHTA and CDR2 is FQGNSA in the germline V gene. With 5 bases clipped from V and 2 bases from J, the junction kept 4 bases outside the gene matches. CDR3 sequence reads: CASSTGTGPYEQYF. Here the CDR3 DNA reads TGTGCCAGCAGCACCGGGACAGGGCCCTACGAGCAGTACTTC. Together with reference TRBV7-2 and TRBJ2-7, the CDR3 gives the full variable domain: GAGVSQSPSNKVTEKGKDVELRCDPISGHTALYWYRQSLGQGLEFLIYFQGNSAPDKSGLPSDRFSAERTGGSVSTLTIQRTQQEDSAVYLCASSTGTGPYEQYFGPGTRLTVT.

V and J are TRBV5-1 and TRBJ2-2; 7 positions agree with TRBD1. The V and J ends lost 1 base and 0 bases, in that order; junction bases with no gene match: 3. The germline CDR1 and CDR2 sequences are SGHRS and YFSETQ. CDR3 length equals 16 residues. CDR3 nucleotides: TGCGCCAGCAGCTTGCCTGGGACAGCGAACACCGGGGAGCTGTTTTTT. Translated, it gives CASSLPGTANTGELFF.

This chain links TRBV2 with TRBJ2-7; D may be TRBD1 (6 bases). The CDR3 is made up of 14 amino acids. Germline CDR1 reads SNHLY; CDR2 reads FYNNEI. The V end lost 3 bases, the J end lost 3 bases, and 12 bases lay between the germline ends. The CDR3 sequence is CASSDRGTDYEQYF. CDR3 nucleotide sequence: TGTGCCAGCAGTGATAGGGGGACGGACTACGAGCAGTACTTC.

The chain links TRBV2 to TRBJ1-6; maybe TRBD1 (6 bases). V shed 3 bases and J shed 7 bases, with 13 bases lying between them. The CDR3 has 15 residues. Germline V gene data show CDR1 as SNHLY and CDR2 as FYNNEI. The chain's CDR3 is CASSEGRGLNSPLHF. The CDR3 coding sequence is TGTGCCAGCAGTGAGGGCAGGGGATTGAATTCACCCCTCCACTTT.

The chain couples TRBV28 to TRBJ1-2; 8 bases map to TRBD1. The CDR3 consists of 17 residues. Unmatched junction bases numbered 14, after V lost 7 bases and J lost 1 base. Looked up from germline, CDR1 is MDHEN and CDR2 is SYDVKM. CDR3 sequence (DNA): TGTGCCAGCATGACCAGGACAGGGCTTTTGGGTAACTATGGCTACACCTTC. Protein: CASMTRTGLLGNYGYTF.

This clone was picked up a small number of times. The chain carries TRBV5-1 and TRBJ1-1, with unresolved D. This CDR3 is built from 14 residues. Germline values: CDR1 SGHRS, CDR2 YFSETQ. V was trimmed by 2 bases and J by 1 base, leaving 9 bases between them. The CDR3 nucleotides read TGCGCCAGCAGCTTCAGGCCTCCGAACACTGAAGCTTTCTTT. This encodes CASSFRPPNTEAFF.

J is TRBJ1-1 and V is TRBV9; D possibly corresponds to TRBD1 (6 bases). CDR1 and CDR2 (germline): SGDLS, YYNGEE. The CDR3 covers 14 residues. V was pared by 0 bases and J by 4 bases, with 10 bases between. The CDR3 reads CASSVARGGTEAFF. The CDR3 DNA follows: TGTGCCAGCAGCGTAGCAAGGGGGGGCACTGAAGCTTTCTTT.

This sequence joins TRBV4-3 and TRBJ2-3; 10 bases agree with TRBD2. CDR1 and CDR2 from the germline V gene are LGHNA and YSLEER. The CDR3 runs 16 residues. The V segment lost 3 bases and the J segment 2 bases; nucleotides outside the gene matches: 5. The CDR3 region is CASSQVSGGHTDTQYF. The CDR3 region has the DNA TGCGCCAGCAGCCAGGTTAGCGGGGGGCACACAGATACGCAGTATTTT.

Only a few counts were recorded for this clone. V is TRBV28 and J is TRBJ1-2; D gene ambiguous. V was shortened by 3 bases and J by 4 bases, with 9 bases between the two germline ends. Germline V CDR1 and CDR2: MDHEN, SYDVKM. The length of the CDR3 is 13 residues. The CDR3 protein is CASSFGHSYGYTF. CDR3 in DNA: TGTGCCAGCAGTTTTGGGCATAGCTATGGCTACACCTTC.

This chain uses TRBV18 with TRBJ1-1, with 8 nucleotides matching TRBD1. The germline gives CDR1 KGHSH, CDR2 LQKENI. The ends lost 4 bases at V and 4 bases at J; junction bases unmatched: 2. The CDR3 spans 13 residues. CDR3 bases: TGTGCCAGCTCACTGGACAGGGCCACTGAAGCTTTCTTT. Protein product: CASSLDRATEAFF.

This chain connects TRBV4-1 to TRBJ2-3; D is possibly TRBD2 (5 bases). V lost 3 bases and J 5 bases, leaving 15 bases between the germline ends. Germline V lookup: CDR1 MGHRA, CDR2 YSYEKL. The CDR3 totals 15 residues. DNA for the CDR3: TGCGCCAGCAGCCACCCACAAGGAGGAAAAGATACGCAGTATTTT. Its translation: CASSHPQGGKDTQYF.

The chain has TRBV3-1 (or the pseudogene TRBV3-2) and TRBJ2-7, with D maybe TRBD1 (6 bases). V lost 0 bases and J 4 bases, leaving 13 bases between the germline ends. The CDR3 loop spans 15 amino acids. Germline V gives CDR1 LGHDT, CDR2 YNNKEL (reference sequence). The CDR3 DNA is TGTGCCAGCAGCCAAGATCCACAGGGTGGGTACGAGCAGTACTTC. Translated: CASSQDPQGGYEQYF.

This chain connects TRBV5-8 to TRBJ2-5; 8 positions match TRBD2. Trimming at V came to 6 bases and at J to 4 bases, leaving 11 bases not matched to a gene. This CDR3 is built from 15 residues. Germline-derived CDR1 and CDR2 are SGHTS and YDEGEE. The CDR3 spells CASNPGTSKGETQYF. The CDR3 DNA reads TGTGCCAGCAACCCCGGGACTAGTAAGGGAGAGACCCAGTACTTC.

This clone was recorded once. The rearrangement uses TRBV6-6 and TRBJ1-1; 9 positions agree with TRBD1. Germline CDR1 is MNHNY and CDR2 is SVGAGI (reference sequence). J was trimmed by 3 bases and V by 5 bases; bases with no gene match: 10. This CDR3 is built from 16 residues. The CDR3 DNA sequence: TGTGCCAGCAGTCGGACAGGGGAGCCGTTGGACACTGAAGCTTTCTTT. It yields the protein CASSRTGEPLDTEAFF.

The chain links TRBV30 to TRBJ2-3, with D perhaps TRBD2 (5 bases). Trimming stripped 1 base from V and 2 bases from J, with 10 bases between. This CDR3 contains 14 residues. Germline CDR1 GTSNPN, CDR2 SVGIG (reference sequence). The CDR3 DNA reads as TGTGCCTGGAGTGGGACTTCCGTCACAGATACGCAGTATTTT. Translation: CAWSGTSVTDTQYF.